These 19 T cell receptor beta chains were all obtained from the same sample, sequenced in a study of beta chain features in type 1 diabetes. Reverse transcribing all isolated RNA meant expressed TCRB transcripts were sequenced. The assay was immunoSEQ multiplex PCR, and TCRdb's table has in-frame clones only and misses some. The sample shows under 150,000 clones, less than 9% of them seen only once. Sequenced sample: central memory CD4+ T cells from blood. The source is a woman under 40 in good health.

This chain joins TRBV6-6 and TRBJ2-3; 10 bases match TRBD1. From germline, CDR1 is MNHNY and CDR2 SVGAGI (reference sequence). Unmatched junction bases numbered 8, after V lost 5 bases and J lost 6 bases. There are 15 residues in the CDR3. The CDR3 DNA is TGTGCCAGCAGTAAGGGACAGGGGATGATTGATACGCAGTATTTT. The encoded protein is CASSKGQGMIDTQYF.

A few counts support this clone. The rearrangement joins TRBV7-2 to TRBJ2-2, with 7 bases identical to TRBD2. Germline values: CDR1 SGHTA, CDR2 FQGNSA. CDR3 length: 16 residues. Trimming at V came to 1 base and at J to 4 bases, leaving 6 bases not matched to a gene. This CDR3 reads CASSLDGGSRTGELFF. CDR3 in DNA: TGTGCCAGCAGCTTAGACGGCGGGAGTCGCACCGGGGAGCTGTTTTTT.

This clone was seen a handful of times. V and J are TRBV5-6 and TRBJ2-3; 12 positions agree with TRBD2. Germline-derived CDR1 and CDR2 are SGHDT and YYEEEE. The V gene end was trimmed by 5 bases and the J gene end by 5 bases; junction bases not matched to a gene: 6. CDR3 length equals 15 residues. The CDR3, as DNA: TGTGCCAGCAGGATTCTGGGACTAGCGGGAGATACGCAGTATTTT. It specifies CASRILGLAGDTQYF.

The J gene is TRBJ1-1, the V gene TRBV7-3; maybe TRBD1 (5 bases). CDR3 size: 14 residues. CDR1 and CDR2 (germline): SGHTA, FQGTGA. Trimming removed 5 bases at V and 1 base at J, with 11 bases between. The CDR3 coding sequence is TGTGCCAGCAGCCGAGGACATCAGAACACTGAAGCTTTCTTT. Its protein product is CASSRGHQNTEAFF.

This clone has more than one count but fewer than ten. J is TRBJ2-5 and V is TRBV6-6; a weak D match, TRBD1 (5 bases). V lost 6 bases, J lost 5 bases, and 19 bases lay in between. Germline V gives CDR1 MNHNY, CDR2 SVGAGI (reference sequence). The CDR3 covers 15 residues. DNA of the CDR3: TGTGCCAGCAGCCCTTCCACGACAGCCGGGGAGACCCAGTACTTC. This codes for CASSPSTTAGETQYF.

This clone was observed a few times. The chain carries TRBV5-6 and TRBJ2-7; D gene ambiguous. This CDR3 has 12 amino acids. Germline lookup yields CDR1 SGHDT and CDR2 YYEEEE. Between the trimmed V and J ends, which lost 2 bases and 11 bases, there was a span of 14 bases. The CDR3 is CASSLSLRSEYF. CDR3 coding DNA: TGTGCCAGCAGCTTAAGTCTACGCTCTGAGTACTTC. Filled out from reference TRBV5-6 and TRBJ2-7, the complete variable domain reads DAGVTQSPTHLIKTRGQQVTLRCSPKSGHDTVSWYQQALGQGPQFIFQYYEEEERQRGNFPDRFSGHQFPNYSSELNVNALLLGDSALYLCASSLSLRSEYFGPGTRLTVT.

The chain has TRBV6-6 and TRBJ1-2, with D hard to call. Germline V lookup: CDR1 MNHNY, CDR2 SVGAGI (reference sequence). The CDR3 is 15 residues long. With 7 bases removed from V and 6 bases from J, the gap between germline ends came to 21 bases. The CDR3 sequence is CASTSVPRIGDGYTF. CDR3 nucleotides: TGTGCCAGCACCTCAGTCCCCCGGATCGGAGATGGCTACACCTTC.

The chain is built from TRBV2 and TRBJ2-1; TRBD1 matches at 11 bases. The CDR3 contains 16 residues. Trimming took 2 bases from V and 7 from J; bases not matched to a gene: 7. Germline V gene sequence: CDR1 SNHLY, CDR2 FYNNEI. CDR3 coding DNA: TGTGCCAGCAGTGAATTGGGACAGGGGGTAAGGAATGAGCAGTTCTTC. This codes for CASSELGQGVRNEQFF.

CDR3 nucleotides: TGTGCCTGGAGTGTACAAAGTTACGAGCAGTACTTC. As protein: CAWSVQSYEQYF. The V gene is TRBV30, the J gene TRBJ2-7; D not certain. CDR3 length equals 12 residues. CDR1 and CDR2 from the germline V gene are GTSNPN and SVGIG (reference sequence). The V end was cut by 0 bases, the J end by 4 bases, with 7 bases between.

This clone was detected a few times. V is TRBV2 and J is TRBJ2-1, with D possibly being TRBD2 (6 bases). Trimming pared 9 bases from V and 7 bases from J, leaving 19 bases between. The CDR3 is made up of 14 amino acids. From germline, CDR1 is SNHLY and CDR2 FYNNEI. DNA of the CDR3: TGTGCCAGTAGTCTTGACGGGAGCCTAAATGAGCAGTTCTTC. Its translation: CASSLDGSLNEQFF.

This clone was detected many times. The V call is TRBV7-2, the J call TRBJ2-5; 7 bases map to TRBD2. Germline V gene sequence: CDR1 SGHTA, CDR2 FQGNSA. Germline trimming cut 8 bases from V and 4 bases from J; bases unmatched to any gene: 10. The CDR3 is 14 amino acids. The CDR3 DNA sequence: TGTGCCAGCGGCAAGGGCGGGAGCCCAGAGACCCAGTACTTC. This codes for CASGKGGSPETQYF.

This clone occurred many times. The chain uses TRBV29-1 and TRBJ2-3; D is perhaps TRBD2 (6 bases). V was pared by 4 bases and J by 4 bases, with 15 bases between. This CDR3 comprises 14 residues. Germline V gene lookup returns CDR1 SQVTM and CDR2 ANQGSEA. CDR3 DNA sequence: TGCAGCGTTGCGGAGGGCACCGGCTCAGATACGCAGTATTTT. Protein product: CSVAEGTGSDTQYF.

The rearrangement uses TRBV6-5 and TRBJ2-2; a weak D match, TRBD1 (6 bases). CDR1 is MNHEY, CDR2 SVGAGI, per germline. Between the trimmed V and J ends, which lost 6 bases and 6 bases, there was a span of 17 bases. The CDR3 spans 15 residues. CDR3 DNA sequence: TGTGCCAGCAGAAACATTCAGGGGAAAGCCGGGGAGCTGTTTTTT. Protein sequence: CASRNIQGKAGELFF.

Only a few counts were recorded for this clone. This chain joins TRBV28 and TRBJ1-5; TRBD1 is a possible D gene (5 bases). Trimming removed 2 bases at V and 2 bases at J, with 13 bases between. The germline V gene has CDR1 MDHEN and CDR2 SYDVKM. There are 16 residues in the CDR3. CDR3 coding DNA: TGTGCCAGCAGTTTACCCGTGGGAGGGGGCAATCAGCCCCAGCATTTT. This gives the protein CASSLPVGGGNQPQHF.

This chain uses TRBV18 with TRBJ1-1, with D possibly being TRBD1 (5 bases). The V gene's germline CDR1 is KGHSH and CDR2 LQKENI. The CDR3 has 13 residues. Trimming removed 10 bases at V and 3 bases at J, with 15 bases between. Written as DNA, the CDR3 is TGTGCCACCCTCACAGGAGGGGACACTGAAGCTTTCTTT. Its protein is CATLTGGDTEAFF.

At least ten counts were recorded for this clone. This chain uses TRBV5-1 with TRBJ2-1; TRBD2 aligns across 10 bases. Germline lookup yields CDR1 SGHRS and CDR2 YFSETQ. V gave up 1 base and J gave up 3 bases; unmatched junction bases: 13. This CDR3 is built from 19 residues. DNA of the CDR3: TGCGCCAGCAGCTTGTCCCCTAGCGGGAGTGGTCAGGGCTACAATGAGCAGTTCTTC. This translates into CASSLSPSGSGQGYNEQFF.

This clone has a handful of counts. This sequence joins TRBV5-1 and TRBJ2-1, with 12 bases aligning to TRBD2. Germline V lookup: CDR1 SGHRS, CDR2 YFSETQ. The CDR3 spans 16 residues. J lost 5 bases, V lost 5 bases, and 8 bases had no gene match. CDR3 loop: CASRRLAGGLNNEQFF. The CDR3 DNA reads TGCGCCAGCAGACGGCTAGCGGGAGGGCTGAACAATGAGCAGTTCTTC.

Points on this clone: One end of the junction fails to match germline, which may point to a read error. Other DNA sequences in this specimen translate into the identical CDR3. The chain recombines TRBV29-1 with TRBJ1-1, with 8 bases lining up with TRBD1. CDR1 SQVTM and CDR2 ANQGSEA come from the germline V gene. The CDR3 is 15 amino acids. CDR3 DNA sequence: TGCAGCGTTGAAATTGGACAGGGAATTCCCACTGAAGCCTTCTTT. Its protein product is CSVEIGQGIPTEAFF. The full variable domain, rest sourced from reference TRBV29-1 and TRBJ1-1, is SAVISQKPSRDICQRGTSLTIQCQVDSQVTMMFWYRQQPGQSLTLIATANQGSEATYESGFVIDKFPISRPNLTFSTLTVSNMSPEDSSIYLCSVEIGQGIPTEAFFGQGTRLTVV.

This clone came up a few times. The chain couples TRBV4-3 to TRBJ2-7; 10 positions agree with TRBD2. With V trimmed by 1 base and J by 4 bases, 13 bases remained unmatched. The CDR3 has 18 residues. The germline V gene has CDR1 LGHNA and CDR2 YSLEER. The CDR3: CASSQGSSGRGRDYEQYF. CDR3 sequence (DNA): TGCGCCAGCAGCCAAGGATCAAGCGGGAGGGGGCGGGATTACGAGCAGTACTTC.